The clone carrying this T cell receptor (beta chain) has only a few counts. Its antigen is unknown. Cultured CD4+ T cells had their DNA profiled by the Oncomine TCR Beta short-read assay. Each CDR3 protein is one row after TCRdb ran MiXCR on the PCR reads. The table includes fewer than 15,000 distinct CDR3 sequences, more than 30% detected once. Treatment meaning: roughly ten-day PBMC culture with coronavirus spike peptide pools or control peptides (ViraFEST assay). Patients returned positive PCR results between March and December 2020, earlier than US Alpha, Beta and Delta variants. Per well, roughly 1.9 million PBMCs were cultured in the presence of approximately 10 IU/ml IL-2 and approximately 10 ug/ml peptide pools. The data are from a study of vaccination and CD4 T cells after COVID-19. Study-wide context: The convalescents, six males and four females, included two who were Hispanic. Overlapping SARS-CoV-2, HCoV-NL63, HCoV-OC43 and HCoV-229E spike peptides were used to stimulate cells.

The receptor was isolated from a human donor who had recovered from COVID-19. This specimen was CD4+ T cells from blood, cultured in vitro, taken after SARS-CoV-2 vaccination.

CDR3 coding DNA: TGTGCCAGCACCCGCTTACCAGTGGATACGCAGTATTTT. It specifies CASTRLPVDTQYF. The chain has TRBV2 and TRBJ2-3; D gene unclear. CDR1 and CDR2 (germline): SNHLY, FYNNEI. The V and J ends lost 7 bases and 6 bases respectively, with 14 bases between them. The CDR3 runs 13 residues.